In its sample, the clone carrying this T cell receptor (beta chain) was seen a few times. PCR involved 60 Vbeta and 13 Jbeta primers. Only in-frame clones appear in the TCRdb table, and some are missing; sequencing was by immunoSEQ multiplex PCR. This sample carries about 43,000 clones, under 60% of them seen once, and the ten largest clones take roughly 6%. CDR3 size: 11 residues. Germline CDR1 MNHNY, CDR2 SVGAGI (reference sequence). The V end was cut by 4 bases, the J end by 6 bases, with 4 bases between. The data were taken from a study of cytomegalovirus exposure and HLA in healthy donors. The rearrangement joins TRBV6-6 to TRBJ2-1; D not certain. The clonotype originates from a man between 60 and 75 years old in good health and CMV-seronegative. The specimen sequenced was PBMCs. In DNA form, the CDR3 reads TGTGCCAGCAGTTTCAGCAATGAGCAGTTCTTC. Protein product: CASSFSNEQFF.